Described below is a single T cell receptor beta chain sequence and its context. This clonotype was seen a few times. The antigen this receptor binds is unknown. No base qualities exist here, and no much larger clone lies one base off it. Sequencing used an Illumina NovaSeq 6000. TCRalpha and TCRbeta cDNA libraries were constructed by 5'RACE with constant-segment primers, with sample barcodes and unique molecular identifiers being introduced. RNA was extracted from every sample with Trizol reagent. Library amplification was performed in two PCR steps, and a second sample barcode and Illumina TruSeq adapters were introduced in the second step. Sequencing of the libraries was done on an Illumina NovaSeq, producing 2 x 150 bp paired-end reads. In the authors' own workflow: Reads were demultiplexed and collapsed into UMI-guided consensus sequences with migec v1.2.7. Using mixcr v2.1.11, UMI consensuses were aligned to TRA and TRB V and J templates and then assembled into clonotypes. A clonotype was counted as expanded or contracted only when both edgeR and NoisET called the clonotype significant, with the noise models trained on biological replicates. For edgeR calls, a false discovery rate-adjusted p below 0.01 and a log2 fold-change threshold of 1 were applied. As an exploratory analysis of dynamics, PCA with hierarchical clustering was applied to max-normalized trajectories of the 1000 most abundant clonotypes. The CD4 or CD8 phenotype of responding clones was assigned using the separately sequenced CD4+ and CD8+ repertoires. TCRdb applied fastp at Q25 and MiXCR to the public reads, then kept only in-frame beta chains. Entries that share a CDR3 protein sequence are merged under the most common genes and DNA. The V and J calls come from TCRdb's annotation, not from the publication. The sample table records 90,000 to 120,000 distinct CDR3 sequences; about an eighth of these occur just once. Jointly, the top ten make up about 39% of the sample.

This sample was taken from a study of T-cell memory formation after mild COVID-19 (dated by TCRdb to the early 2020s). In terms of the full investigation: TCR sequence clusters from the two donors were largely donor specific. T-cell clones expanding and contracting after mild COVID-19 in a couple of donors were tracked by longitudinal TCRalpha and TCRbeta repertoire sequencing. The cohort comprised two young, previously healthy adult volunteers, one female and one male.

Here V drops 8 bases and J drops 9 bases, and the junction holds 12 bases not matched to any gene. Its CDR3 holds 14 amino acids, cysteine through phenylalanine. Only the CDR3 DNA is retained, 42 bases long and in frame from the first base. Reading the germline V gene gives CDR1 SGHVS and CDR2 FQNEAQ. PBMCs were isolated by Ficoll-Paque density gradient centrifugation. Here is what the overall study found, with its caveats: The detection of some responding clones in pre-infection memory suggests that pre-existing cross-reactive memory T cells joined the SARS-CoV-2 response. Balanced CD4/CD8 phenotypes were observed for clones contracting from day 15 to 85, whereas a bias towards CD4+ was observed for a second wave of clones expanding from day 15 to 37. SARS-CoV-2 specificity was not confirmed for the second-wave clones peaking on day 37. The study included only a couple of mild cases, and larger cohorts that include severe cases with pre-infection samples were judged to be necessary. Contracting CD4+ clones turned up mainly in the CM and EM memory subsets, whereas EMRA was where CD8+ clones were enriched.

The chain is made from TRBV7-8 and TRBJ2-1; 8 bases in the middle match TRBD2. Sequencing input: PBMCs or a T cell subset sorted from them (not recorded which). The sequence was collected from a man between 18 and 29 years old who had mild COVID-19 (a few samples of this study predate the infection). The sample titles of this study are shuffled in the database, so cell type and time point are left out; the donor was told from shared clones. CDR3 region: CASRGGDLSSEQFF. The DNA sequence follows: TGTGCCAGCCGGGGGGGGGACCTATCGAGTGAGCAGTTCTTC.